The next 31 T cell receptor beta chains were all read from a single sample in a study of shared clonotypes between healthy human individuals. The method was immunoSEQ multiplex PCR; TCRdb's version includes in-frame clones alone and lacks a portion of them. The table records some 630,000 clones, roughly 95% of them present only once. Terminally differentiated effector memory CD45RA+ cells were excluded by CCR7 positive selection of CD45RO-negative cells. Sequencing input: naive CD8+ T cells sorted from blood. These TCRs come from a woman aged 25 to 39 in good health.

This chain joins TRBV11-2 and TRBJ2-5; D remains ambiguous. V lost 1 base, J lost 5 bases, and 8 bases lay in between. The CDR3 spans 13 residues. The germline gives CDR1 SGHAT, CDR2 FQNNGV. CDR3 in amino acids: CASSLVPRETQYF. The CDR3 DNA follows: TGTGCCAGCAGCTTAGTGCCGCGGGAGACCCAGTACTTC. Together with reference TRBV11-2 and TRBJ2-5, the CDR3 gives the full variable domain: EAGVAQSPRYKIIEKRQSVAFWCNPISGHATLYWYQQILGQGPKLLIQFQNNGVVDDSQLPKDRFSAERLKGVDSTLKIQPAKLEDSAVYLCASSLVPRETQYFGPGTRLLVL.

Here the CDR3 reads CASSRGTAGNEKLFF. CDR3 nucleotide sequence: TGTGCCAGCAGTCGGGGGACGGCCGGTAATGAAAAACTGTTTTTT. The chain joins TRBV6-5 to TRBJ1-4; possible D gene TRBD1, 5 bases. V lost 5 bases and J lost 4, with 14 bases in between. The CDR3 totals 15 residues. Germline V lookup: CDR1 MNHEY, CDR2 SVGAGI.

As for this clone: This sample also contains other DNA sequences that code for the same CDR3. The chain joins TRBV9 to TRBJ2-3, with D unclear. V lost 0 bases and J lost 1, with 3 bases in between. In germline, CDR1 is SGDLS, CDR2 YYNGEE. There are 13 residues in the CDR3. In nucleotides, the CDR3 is TGTGCCAGCAGCGTAGGTGGCACAGATACGCAGTATTTT. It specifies CASSVGGTDTQYF.

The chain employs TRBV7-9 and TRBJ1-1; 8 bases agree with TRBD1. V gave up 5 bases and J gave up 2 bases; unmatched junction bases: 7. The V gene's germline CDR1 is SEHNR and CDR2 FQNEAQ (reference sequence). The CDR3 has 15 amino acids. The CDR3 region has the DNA TGTGCCAGCAGCAACCGGACAGGGAAAAACACTGAAGCTTTCTTT. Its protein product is CASSNRTGKNTEAFF.

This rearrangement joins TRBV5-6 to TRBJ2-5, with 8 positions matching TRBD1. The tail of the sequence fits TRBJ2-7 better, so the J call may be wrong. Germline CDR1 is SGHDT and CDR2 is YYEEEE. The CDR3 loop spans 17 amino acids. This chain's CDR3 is CASSFPFRDRSSYEQYF. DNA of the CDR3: TGTGCCAGCAGCTTCCCCTTCCGGGACAGGAGCTCCTACGAGCAGTACTTC.

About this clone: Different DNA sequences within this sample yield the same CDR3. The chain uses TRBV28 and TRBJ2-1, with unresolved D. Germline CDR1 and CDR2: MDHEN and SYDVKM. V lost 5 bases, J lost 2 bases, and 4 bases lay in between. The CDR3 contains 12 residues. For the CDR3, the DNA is TGTGCCAGCAGTCCAGCCTACAATGAGCAGTTCTTC. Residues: CASSPAYNEQFF.

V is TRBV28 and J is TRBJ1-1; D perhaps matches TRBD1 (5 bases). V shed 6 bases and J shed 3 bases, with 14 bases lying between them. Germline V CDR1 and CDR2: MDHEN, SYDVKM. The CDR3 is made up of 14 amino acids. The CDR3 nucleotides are TGTGCCAGCAGCCCGCGGGGGATTTACACTGAAGCTTTCTTT. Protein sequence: CASSPRGIYTEAFF.

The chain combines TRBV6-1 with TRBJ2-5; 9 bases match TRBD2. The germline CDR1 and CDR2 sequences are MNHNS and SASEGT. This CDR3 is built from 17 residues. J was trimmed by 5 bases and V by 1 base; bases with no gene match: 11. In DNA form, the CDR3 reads TGTGCCAGCAGTGAAGGGGGTTTAGCGGGAGATCGTGAGACCCAGTACTTC. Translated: CASSEGGLAGDRETQYF.

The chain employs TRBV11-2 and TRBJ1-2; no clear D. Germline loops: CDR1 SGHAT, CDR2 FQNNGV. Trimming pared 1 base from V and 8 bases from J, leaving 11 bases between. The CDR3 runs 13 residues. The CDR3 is CASSLGWVRGYTF. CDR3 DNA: TGTGCCAGCAGCTTAGGTTGGGTGCGGGGCTACACCTTC.

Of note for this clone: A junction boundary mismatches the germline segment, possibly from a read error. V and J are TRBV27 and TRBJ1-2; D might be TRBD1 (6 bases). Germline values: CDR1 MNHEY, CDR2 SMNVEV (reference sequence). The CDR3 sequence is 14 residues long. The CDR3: CASSFGGRTTIRGF. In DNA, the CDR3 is TGTGCCAGCAGTTTTGGGGGGCGCACGACCATTCGGGGTTTC.

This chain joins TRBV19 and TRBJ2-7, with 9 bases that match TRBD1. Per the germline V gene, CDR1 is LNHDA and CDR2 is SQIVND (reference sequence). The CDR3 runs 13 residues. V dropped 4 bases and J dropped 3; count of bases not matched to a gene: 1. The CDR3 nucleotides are TGTGCCAGTAGTACGGGACAGGGCTACGAGCAGTACTTC. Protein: CASSTGQGYEQYF.

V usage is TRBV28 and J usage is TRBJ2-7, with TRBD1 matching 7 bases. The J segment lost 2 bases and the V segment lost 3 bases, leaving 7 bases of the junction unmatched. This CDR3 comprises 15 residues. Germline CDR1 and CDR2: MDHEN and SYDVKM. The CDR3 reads CASSFLYRGTYEQYF. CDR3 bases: TGTGCCAGCAGTTTCCTGTACAGGGGAACCTACGAGCAGTACTTC.

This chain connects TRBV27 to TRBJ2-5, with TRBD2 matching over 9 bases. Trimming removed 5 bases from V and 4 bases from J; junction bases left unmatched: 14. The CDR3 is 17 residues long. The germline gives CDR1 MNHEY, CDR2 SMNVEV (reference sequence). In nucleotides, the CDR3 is TGTGCCAGCAGTCCTCACTTAGTCGGCGGGAGGGGAGAGACCCAGTACTTC. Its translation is CASSPHLVGGRGETQYF.

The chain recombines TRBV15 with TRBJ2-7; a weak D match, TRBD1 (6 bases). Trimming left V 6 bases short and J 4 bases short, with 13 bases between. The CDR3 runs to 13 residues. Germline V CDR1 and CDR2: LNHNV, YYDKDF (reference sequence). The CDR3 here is CATSNRDQYEQYF. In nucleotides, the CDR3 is TGTGCCACCAGTAACAGGGACCAATACGAGCAGTACTTC. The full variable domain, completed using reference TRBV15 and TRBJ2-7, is DAMVIQNPRYQVTQFGKPVTLSCSQTLNHNVMYWYQQKSSQAPKLLFHYYDKDFNNEADTPDNFQSRRPNTSFCFLDIRSPGLGDTAMYLCATSNRDQYEQYFGPGTRLTVT.

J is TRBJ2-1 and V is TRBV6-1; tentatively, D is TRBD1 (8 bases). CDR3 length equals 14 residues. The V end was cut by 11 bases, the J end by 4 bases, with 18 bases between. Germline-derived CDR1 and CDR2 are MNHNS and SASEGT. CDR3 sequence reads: CAGRGQGGYNEQFF. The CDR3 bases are TGTGCCGGGAGAGGACAGGGAGGGTACAATGAGCAGTTCTTC.

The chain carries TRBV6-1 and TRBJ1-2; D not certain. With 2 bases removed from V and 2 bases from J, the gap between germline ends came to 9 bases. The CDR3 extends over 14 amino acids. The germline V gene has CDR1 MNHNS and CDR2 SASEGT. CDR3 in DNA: TGTGCCAGCAGTGAATTAGGGAAAAACTATGGCTACACCTTC. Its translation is CASSELGKNYGYTF.

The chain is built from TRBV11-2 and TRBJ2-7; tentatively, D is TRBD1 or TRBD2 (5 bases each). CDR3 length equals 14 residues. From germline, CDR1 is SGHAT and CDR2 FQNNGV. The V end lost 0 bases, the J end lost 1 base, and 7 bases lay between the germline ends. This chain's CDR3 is CASSLEWGSYEQYF. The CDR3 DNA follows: TGTGCCAGCAGCTTAGAGTGGGGGTCCTACGAGCAGTACTTC.

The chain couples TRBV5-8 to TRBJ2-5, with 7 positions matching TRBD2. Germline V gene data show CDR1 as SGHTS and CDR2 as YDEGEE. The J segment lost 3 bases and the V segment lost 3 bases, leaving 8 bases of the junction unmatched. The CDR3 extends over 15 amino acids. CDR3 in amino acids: CASSSGEGLEETQYF. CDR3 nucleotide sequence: TGTGCCAGCAGCTCGGGGGAGGGGCTCGAAGAGACCCAGTACTTC.

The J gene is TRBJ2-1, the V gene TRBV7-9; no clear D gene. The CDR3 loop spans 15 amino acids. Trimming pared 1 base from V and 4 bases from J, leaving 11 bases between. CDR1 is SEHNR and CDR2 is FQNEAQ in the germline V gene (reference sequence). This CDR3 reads CASSLGLVPYNEQFF. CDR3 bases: TGTGCCAGCAGCTTAGGGCTAGTCCCTTACAATGAGCAGTTCTTC.

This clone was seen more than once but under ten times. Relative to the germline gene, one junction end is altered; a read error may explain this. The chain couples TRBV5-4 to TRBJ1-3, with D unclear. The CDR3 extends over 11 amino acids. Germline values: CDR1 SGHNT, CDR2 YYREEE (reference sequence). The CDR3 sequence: CASSLGMDQSF. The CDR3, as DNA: TGTGCCAGCAGCTTGGGAATGGATCAGTCGTTT. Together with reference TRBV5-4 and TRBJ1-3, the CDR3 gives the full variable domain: ETGVTQSPTHLIKTRGQQVTLRCSSQSGHNTVSWYQQALGQGPQFIFQYYREEENGRGNFPPRFSGLQFPNYSSELNVNALELDDSALYLCASSLGMDQSFGEGSWLTVV.

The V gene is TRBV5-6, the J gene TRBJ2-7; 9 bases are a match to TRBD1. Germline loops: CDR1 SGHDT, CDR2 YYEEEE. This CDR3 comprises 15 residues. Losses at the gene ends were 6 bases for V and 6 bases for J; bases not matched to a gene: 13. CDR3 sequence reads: CASKNTGTGPPEQYF. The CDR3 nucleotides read TGTGCCAGCAAAAATACCGGGACAGGGCCCCCCGAGCAGTACTTC.

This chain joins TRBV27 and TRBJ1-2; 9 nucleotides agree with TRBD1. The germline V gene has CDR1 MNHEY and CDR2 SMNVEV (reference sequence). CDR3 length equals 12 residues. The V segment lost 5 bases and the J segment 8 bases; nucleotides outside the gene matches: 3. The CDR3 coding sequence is TGTGCCAGCAGTGGACAGGGGCGCGGCTACACCTTC. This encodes CASSGQGRGYTF.

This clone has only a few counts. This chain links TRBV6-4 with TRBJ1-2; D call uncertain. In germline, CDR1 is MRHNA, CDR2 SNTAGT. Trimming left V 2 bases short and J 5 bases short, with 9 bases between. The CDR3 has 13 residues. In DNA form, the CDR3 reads TGTGCCAGCAGTGACGGTGGACCGTATGGCTACACCTTC. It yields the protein CASSDGGPYGYTF.

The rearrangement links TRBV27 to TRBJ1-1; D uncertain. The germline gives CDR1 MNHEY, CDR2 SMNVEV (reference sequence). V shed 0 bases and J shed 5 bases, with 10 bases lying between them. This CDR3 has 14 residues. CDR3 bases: TGTGCCAGCAGTTTATCAGGCGGGGTGACTGAAGCTTTCTTT. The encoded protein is CASSLSGGVTEAFF.

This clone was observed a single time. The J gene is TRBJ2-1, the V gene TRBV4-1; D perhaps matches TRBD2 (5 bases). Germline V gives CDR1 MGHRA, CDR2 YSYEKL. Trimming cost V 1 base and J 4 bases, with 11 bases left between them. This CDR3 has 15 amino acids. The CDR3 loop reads CASSQVHSVYNEQFF. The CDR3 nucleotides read TGCGCCAGCAGCCAAGTCCATAGCGTGTACAATGAGCAGTTCTTC.

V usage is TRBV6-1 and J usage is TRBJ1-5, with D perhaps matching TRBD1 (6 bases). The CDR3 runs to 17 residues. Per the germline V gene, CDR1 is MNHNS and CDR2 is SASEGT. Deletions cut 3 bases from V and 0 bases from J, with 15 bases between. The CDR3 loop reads CASSDRGDIYSNQPQHF. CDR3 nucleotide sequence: TGTGCCAGCAGTGATCGGGGGGACATCTATAGCAATCAGCCCCAGCATTTT.

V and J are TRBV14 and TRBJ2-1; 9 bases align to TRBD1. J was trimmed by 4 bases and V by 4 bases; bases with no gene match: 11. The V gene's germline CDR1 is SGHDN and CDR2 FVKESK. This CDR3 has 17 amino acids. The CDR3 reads CASSREDRGDMYNEQFF. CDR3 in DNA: TGTGCCAGCAGCCGAGAGGACAGGGGTGATATGTACAATGAGCAGTTCTTC.

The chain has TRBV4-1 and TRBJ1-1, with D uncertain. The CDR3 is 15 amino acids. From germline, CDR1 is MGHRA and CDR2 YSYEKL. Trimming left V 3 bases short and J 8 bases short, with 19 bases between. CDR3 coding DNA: TGCGCCAGCAGCCAGGACCAGACCGGGAGTAGGGAAGCTTTCTTT. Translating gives CASSQDQTGSREAFF.

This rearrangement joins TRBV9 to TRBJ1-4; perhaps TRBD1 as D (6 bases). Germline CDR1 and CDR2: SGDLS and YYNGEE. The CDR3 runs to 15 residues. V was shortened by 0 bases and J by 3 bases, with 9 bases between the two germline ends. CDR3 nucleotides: TGTGCCAGCAGCGTAGGCAGGGGCGCTAATGAAAAACTGTTTTTT. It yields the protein CASSVGRGANEKLFF.

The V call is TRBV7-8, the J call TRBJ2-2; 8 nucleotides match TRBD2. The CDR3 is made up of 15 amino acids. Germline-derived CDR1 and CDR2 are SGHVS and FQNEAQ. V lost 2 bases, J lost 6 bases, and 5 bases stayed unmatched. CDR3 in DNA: TGTGCCAGCAGCTTACTGACGGGAGGGCCCGGGGAGCTGTTTTTT. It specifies CASSLLTGGPGELFF.

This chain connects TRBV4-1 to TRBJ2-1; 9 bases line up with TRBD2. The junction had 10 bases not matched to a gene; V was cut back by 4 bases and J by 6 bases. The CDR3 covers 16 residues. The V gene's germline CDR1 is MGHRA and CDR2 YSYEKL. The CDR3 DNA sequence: TGCGCCAGCAGCCGATTGATAGCGGGAGACTCCAATGAGCAGTTCTTC. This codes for CASSRLIAGDSNEQFF.